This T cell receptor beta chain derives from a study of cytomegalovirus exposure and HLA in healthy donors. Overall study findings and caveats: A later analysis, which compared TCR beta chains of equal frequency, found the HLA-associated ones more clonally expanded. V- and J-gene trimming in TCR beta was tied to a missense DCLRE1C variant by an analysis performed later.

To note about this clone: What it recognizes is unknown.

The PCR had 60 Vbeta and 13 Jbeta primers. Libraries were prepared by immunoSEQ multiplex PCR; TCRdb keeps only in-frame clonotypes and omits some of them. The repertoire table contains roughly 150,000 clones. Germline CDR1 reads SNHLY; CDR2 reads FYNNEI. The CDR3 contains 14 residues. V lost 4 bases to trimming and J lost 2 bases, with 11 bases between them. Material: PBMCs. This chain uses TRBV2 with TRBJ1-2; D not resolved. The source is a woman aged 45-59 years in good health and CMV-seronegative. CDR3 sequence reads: CASSVEVVNYGYTF. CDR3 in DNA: TGTGCCAGCAGTGTGGAGGTTGTGAACTATGGCTACACCTTC.